The 26 T cell receptor beta chains presented below share a single source sample, sequenced in a study of Graves' ophthalmopathy and Graves' hyperthyroidism. TCR beta CDR3 regions were amplified from RNA transcripts. First-round RT-PCR used HTBI primers; second-round multiplex PCR followed. TCRdb re-analysed the multiplex PCR reads in MiXCR, keeping a single row per CDR3 protein. The sample consists of roughly 500,000 distinct CDR3 sequences, 13% to 15% of them appearing once. The sample taken for sequencing was blood. Receptors originate from a woman in her 30s with Graves' ophthalmopathy.

In this sample, this clonotype turned up many times. The chain joins TRBV6-2 or TRBV6-3 to TRBJ2-2; 7 bases agree with TRBD2. Trimming took 2 bases from V and 6 from J; bases not matched to a gene: 6. Germline CDR1 is MNHEY and CDR2 is SVGEGT. The CDR3 has 15 residues. The CDR3 coding sequence is TGTGCCAGCAGTTACGGGTGGGAGGGAGCCGGGGAGCTGTTTTTT. Amino acid sequence: CASSYGWEGAGELFF.

This clonotype was counted at least ten times. J is TRBJ2-5 and V is TRBV29-1; 7 positions agree with TRBD2. The germline V gene has CDR1 SQVTM and CDR2 ANQGSEA. The CDR3 extends over 14 amino acids. V lost 5 bases to trimming and J lost 0 bases; unmatched junction nucleotides: 6. CDR3: CSVHPRGDQETQYF. In DNA, the CDR3 is TGCAGCGTTCATCCCCGGGGGGACCAAGAGACCCAGTACTTC.

This clonotype was found many times. This rearrangement joins TRBV11-2 to TRBJ2-7; TRBD2 agrees at 9 bases. Germline loops: CDR1 SGHAT, CDR2 FQNNGV. The V segment lost 0 bases and the J segment 4 bases; nucleotides outside the gene matches: 7. The CDR3 runs 16 residues. The CDR3 spells CASSLDRLAGAYEQYF. The CDR3 DNA sequence: TGTGCCAGCAGCTTAGATCGGTTAGCGGGGGCTTACGAGCAGTACTTC. Full variable domain (rest looked up from reference TRBV11-2 and TRBJ2-7): EAGVAQSPRYKIIEKRQSVAFWCNPISGHATLYWYQQILGQGPKLLIQFQNNGVVDDSQLPKDRFSAERLKGVDSTLKIQPAKLEDSAVYLCASSLDRLAGAYEQYFGPGTRLTVT.

This clonotype was detected ten times or more. The chain employs TRBV6-1 and TRBJ1-2; maybe TRBD1 (5 bases). Germline V gene sequence: CDR1 MNHNS, CDR2 SASEGT. The V end lost 5 bases, the J end lost 1 base, and 14 bases lay between the germline ends. The CDR3 runs 15 residues. CDR3 sequence (DNA): TGTGCCAGCAGTCCTCAGGGAGTGAGTAACTATGGCTACACCTTC. This gives the protein CASSPQGVSNYGYTF.

The sample holds many counts of this clonotype. This chain uses TRBV30 with TRBJ2-2; weak D call: TRBD1 (5 bases). Germline assignment: CDR1 GTSNPN and CDR2 SVGIG (reference sequence). This CDR3 is 13 amino acids long. V was clipped by 2 bases and J by 7 bases, with 11 bases between them. CDR3 sequence (DNA): TGTGCCTGGAGTAAAGGGGTACACGGGGAGCTGTTTTTT. Translated: CAWSKGVHGELFF.

This clonotype was detected only a few times. The CDR3 ends on some other residue instead of the conserved phenylalanine or tryptophan, so this is likely a read error. V and J are TRBV6-1 and TRBJ1-2, with 8 bases aligning to TRBD1. Germline V gene data show CDR1 as MNHNS and CDR2 as SASEGT. With 8 bases clipped from V and 7 bases from J, the junction kept 9 bases outside the gene matches. This CDR3 has 13 residues. CDR3 bases: TGTGCCAGCTGCCGAACAGGGGGACTTGGCTACACCGTC. Translating gives CASCRTGGLGYTV.

This clonotype was picked up many times. This chain connects TRBV3-1 to TRBJ1-1; D is unclear. Germline CDR1 LGHDT, CDR2 YNNKEL (reference sequence). The CDR3 has 14 residues. Trimming shortened V by 4 bases and J by 4 bases, and 13 bases separated the two germline ends. The CDR3 DNA sequence: TGTGCCAGCAGCCTCAGAAGAAGAACCACTGAAGCTTTCTTT. It is translated as CASSLRRRTTEAFF.

For this clonotype: At one end the junction does not follow the germline gene, possibly because of a read error. The chain joins TRBV29-1 to TRBJ2-4; the D gene is possibly TRBD1 (6 bases). The germline CDR1 and CDR2 sequences are SQVTM and ANQGSEA. The CDR3 has 13 amino acids. CDR3 residues: CSVEMGAKNIKYF. In nucleotides, the CDR3 is TGCAGCGTTGAAATGGGGGCCAAAAACATTAAGTACTTC.

This sequence joins TRBV28 and TRBJ1-2; no clear D gene. The CDR3 extends over 13 amino acids. The germline gives CDR1 MDHEN, CDR2 SYDVKM. With 6 bases removed from V and 2 bases from J, the gap between germline ends came to 10 bases. CDR3 sequence: CASSGNRNYGYTF. CDR3 DNA: TGTGCCAGCAGCGGAAACAGAAACTATGGCTACACCTTC.

The chain has TRBV11-2 and TRBJ2-2, with 8 nucleotides matching TRBD2. From germline, CDR1 is SGHAT and CDR2 FQNNGV. The J segment lost 4 bases and the V segment lost 4 bases, leaving 5 bases of the junction unmatched. The CDR3 is made up of 15 amino acids. The chain's CDR3 is CASSSSGSGTGELFF. The CDR3 nucleotides are TGTGCCAGCAGCTCAAGCGGGAGCGGCACCGGGGAGCTGTTTTTT.

In its sample, this clonotype was seen many times. The chain uses TRBV5-5 and TRBJ2-5; D uncertain. The CDR3 runs to 11 residues. V dropped 3 bases and J dropped 5 bases, with 5 bases sitting between them. Looked up from germline, CDR1 is SGHKS and CDR2 is YYEKEE (reference sequence). CDR3 sequence reads: CASSSDETQYF. Written as DNA, the CDR3 is TGTGCCAGCAGCTCCGATGAGACCCAGTACTTC.

In this sample, this clonotype turned up many times. V gene TRBV12-3 or TRBV12-4 combines with J gene TRBJ2-5, with D possibly TRBD2 on 5 matching bases. With 3 bases removed from V and 5 bases from J, the gap between germline ends came to 13 bases. The CDR3 spans 14 residues. The CDR3 region is CASSFRPPGETQYF. The CDR3 DNA reads TGTGCCAGCAGTTTCCGGCCACCGGGGGAGACCCAGTACTTC.

This clonotype appeared many times. This sequence joins TRBV6-1 and TRBJ2-6, with 9 bases aligning to TRBD1. Germline V gene lookup returns CDR1 MNHNS and CDR2 SASEGT. Trimming removed 7 bases from V and 10 bases from J; junction bases left unmatched: 8. The CDR3 has 14 amino acids. CDR3 in DNA: TGTGCCAGCACCCGGGACAGGGCGGCTAACGTCCTGACTTTC. It encodes CASTRDRAANVLTF.

The table lists this clonotype with many counts. This chain joins TRBV15 and TRBJ2-5; maybe TRBD1 (5 bases). V shed 0 bases and J shed 3 bases, with 8 bases lying between them. Germline loops: CDR1 LNHNV, CDR2 YYDKDF (reference sequence). This CDR3 region has 14 residues. CDR3 DNA sequence: TGTGCCACCAGCAGAGAAGACAGCAAAGAGACCCAGTACTTC. Amino acid sequence: CATSREDSKETQYF.

As concerns this clonotype: One junction end does not reproduce the germline sequence, and a read error may be involved. The chain is built from TRBV18 and TRBJ1-3; D is unclear. Germline CDR1 is KGHSH and CDR2 is LQKENI. The CDR3 totals 14 residues. The CDR3 nucleotides are TGTGCCAGCTCACTAGGTATCATCGGAAACACCATAAATTTT. The encoded protein is CASSLGIIGNTINF.

This clonotype was seen many times. CDR3 sequence (DNA): TGTGCCAGCAGTTTAGGGGGCGTAGCAGGGGAGACCCAGTACTTC. Amino acids: CASSLGGVAGETQYF. The chain joins TRBV27 to TRBJ2-5; D may be TRBD1 (6 bases). Trimming cost V 2 bases and J 5 bases, with 15 bases left between them. The CDR3 covers 15 residues. CDR1 and CDR2 from the germline V gene are MNHEY and SMNVEV (reference sequence).

The chain recombines TRBV30 with TRBJ1-6; D may be TRBD1 (5 bases). The CDR3 runs to 14 residues. V shed 0 bases and J shed 9 bases, with 12 bases lying between them. Per the germline V gene, CDR1 is GTSNPN and CDR2 is SVGIG (reference sequence). The CDR3 reads CAWSVGHSGSPLHF. DNA for the CDR3: TGTGCCTGGAGTGTCGGACATAGCGGTTCACCCCTCCACTTT.

This clonotype was picked up many times. The chain links TRBV7-9 to TRBJ1-2, with D possibly matching TRBD1 (5 bases). V shed 1 base and J shed 6 bases, with 12 bases lying between them. Germline V gene data show CDR1 as SEHNR and CDR2 as FQNEAQ (reference sequence). The CDR3 runs to 14 residues. The CDR3 is CASSLVGAGHGYTF. The CDR3 DNA reads as TGTGCCAGCAGCTTAGTAGGGGCAGGGCATGGCTACACCTTC.

This clonotype was picked up many times. DNA of the CDR3: TGCAGCCTTTGGGACAGCCGCTATGGCTACACCTTC. It codes for CSLWDSRYGYTF. The chain links TRBV20-1 to TRBJ1-2; TRBD1 agrees at 7 bases. The CDR3 runs to 12 residues. CDR1 and CDR2 (germline): DFQATT, SNEGSKA (reference sequence).

The gene calls are TRBV6-2 or TRBV6-3 and TRBJ1-2, with 10 bases fitting TRBD1. Germline trimming cut 4 bases from V and 8 bases from J; bases unmatched to any gene: 19. Germline CDR1 reads MNHEY; CDR2 reads SVGEGT. The CDR3 runs to 18 residues. CDR3 coding DNA: TGTGCCAGCAGTTTTACCCAGCACCAATCGGGACAGGGGAAAGGCTACACCTTC. Translating it yields CASSFTQHQSGQGKGYTF.

This clonotype showed up many times. The chain has TRBV19 and TRBJ1-5; no firm D call. The CDR3 contains 15 residues. Germline CDR1 is LNHDA and CDR2 is SQIVND (reference sequence). The V and J ends lost 3 bases and 1 base respectively, with 10 bases between them. The CDR3 spells CASSIPDPSNQPQHF. CDR3 in DNA: TGTGCCAGTAGTATCCCCGATCCGAGCAATCAGCCCCAGCATTTT.

This chain links TRBV27 with TRBJ1-2; unclear D gene. This CDR3 is 14 amino acids long. The germline V and J ends were trimmed by 4 bases and 0 bases, with 9 bases remaining between them. The V gene's germline CDR1 is MNHEY and CDR2 SMNVEV (reference sequence). The CDR3 DNA follows: TGTGCCAGCAGTTCCCTGACATCTAACTATGGCTACACCTTC. It encodes CASSSLTSNYGYTF.

J is TRBJ1-2 and V is TRBV29-1, with D unclear. The germline V gene encodes CDR1 SQVTM and CDR2 ANQGSEA. V lost 3 bases and J lost 1, with 12 bases in between. This CDR3 is built from 14 residues. CDR3 sequence (DNA): TGCAGCGTTGACGTGGAGTCCAATAACTATGGCTACACCTTC. Its translation: CSVDVESNNYGYTF. Looking up the rest from reference TRBV29-1 and TRBJ1-2 gives the full variable domain: SAVISQKPSRDICQRGTSLTIQCQVDSQVTMMFWYRQQPGQSLTLIATANQGSEATYESGFVIDKFPISRPNLTFSTLTVSNMSPEDSSIYLCSVDVESNNYGYTFGSGTRLTVV.

The chain uses TRBV6-5 and TRBJ1-1; D remains ambiguous. V was trimmed by 6 bases and J by 0 bases, leaving 17 bases between them. Germline V gene lookup returns CDR1 MNHEY and CDR2 SVGAGI. The CDR3 runs to 16 residues. CDR3 in DNA: TGTGCCAGCAGGTTAGAGGCAATCTTGTTGAACACTGAAGCTTTCTTT. It encodes CASRLEAILLNTEAFF.

Many counts were recorded for this clonotype. V gene TRBV20-1 combines with J gene TRBJ1-5; D is perhaps TRBD1 (5 bases). Trimming pared 2 bases from V and 2 bases from J, leaving 10 bases between. Germline CDR1 is DFQATT and CDR2 is SNEGSKA (reference sequence). The CDR3 length is 14 residues. The DNA for the CDR3 is TGCAGTGCTAGAACTGGGGCGGGCAATCAGCCCCAGCATTTT. Translation gives CSARTGAGNQPQHF.

The chain carries TRBV12-3 or TRBV12-4 and TRBJ1-1; the match to TRBD1 covers 8 bases. V gave up 6 bases and J gave up 5 bases; unmatched junction bases: 5. The CDR3 spans 13 residues. In DNA form, the CDR3 reads TGTGCCAGCAGGACAGGGGTGGATACTGAAGCTTTCTTT. Translation gives CASRTGVDTEAFF.